This TCR beta chain stems from a study of T cell changes during pregnancy in multiple sclerosis. The CDR3 has 13 amino acids. V dropped 6 bases and J dropped 3; count of bases not matched to a gene: 4. Germline V gives CDR1 ENHRY, CDR2 SYGVKD. This clone was seen more than once but under ten times. TCRdb's copy holds only in-frame clones and misses some; the assay was immunoSEQ multiplex PCR. The table lists approximately 70,000 clones, under 95% of them singletons, with more than 0.4% in the top ten. Sequencing used CD4+ T cells from peripheral blood mononuclear cells, obtained before pregnancy. The TCR originated in a female donor with multiple sclerosis, enrolled in a pregnancy study. The V call is TRBV10-3, the J call TRBJ2-7; TRBD1 matches at 8 bases. The CDR3 reads CAIRGGQGYEQYF. The CDR3 coding sequence is TGTGCCATCAGGGGTGGACAGGGCTACGAGCAGTACTTC.